Below, 24 T cell receptor beta chains from the same sample are listed, as sequenced in a study of cytomegalovirus exposure and HLA in healthy donors listed by TCRdb under 2017. Library construction relied on the immunoSEQ multiplex PCR assay. For the multiplex PCR, a mixture combining 60 forward primers for TCR Vbeta segments and 13 reverse primers for TCR Jbeta segments was used. As stored in TCRdb, this immuneACCESS dataset retains in-frame rearrangements with V and J assigned. A fraction of the clones does not appear; measured against another copy, unresolved V genes explain less than half of the discrepancy, and the remainder lacks a known reason. The table kept for this sample lists roughly 45,000 clones. Of the sample, under 2% falls within the top ten clones. The material sequenced was PBMCs. These TCRs come from a young woman in good health and CMV-seronegative.

The chain carries TRBV20-1 and TRBJ2-4, with D possibly TRBD2 on 6 matching bases. This CDR3 has 11 amino acids. V was shortened by 5 bases and J by 10 bases, with 12 bases between the two germline ends. Germline V gene data show CDR1 as DFQATT and CDR2 as SNEGSKA (reference sequence). In DNA form, the CDR3 reads TGCAGTGCTCTCCAAGGGAGGATTCAGTACTTC. Its protein product is CSALQGRIQYF.

The CDR3: CASSFLGTRGEKLFF. DNA of the CDR3: TGTGCCAGCAGTTTCCTCGGGACAAGGGGTGAAAAACTGTTTTTT. The chain has TRBV27 and TRBJ1-4; weak D call: TRBD1 (6 bases). Germline CDR1 and CDR2: MNHEY and SMNVEV (reference sequence). The CDR3 consists of 15 residues. Between the trimmed V and J ends, which lost 3 bases and 7 bases, there was a span of 15 bases.

The V gene is TRBV6-4, the J gene TRBJ2-2; 8 nucleotides agree with TRBD2. V shed 2 bases, J shed 4 bases, and the junction held 0 bases outside the gene matches. The CDR3 sequence is 14 residues long. Germline loops: CDR1 MRHNA, CDR2 SNTAGT. CDR3 region: CASSDGTSTGELFF. CDR3 DNA: TGTGCCAGCAGTGACGGGACTAGCACCGGGGAGCTGTTTTTT.

The V call is TRBV7-2, the J call TRBJ2-7; TRBD2 agrees at 7 bases. The V segment lost 5 bases and the J segment 9 bases; nucleotides outside the gene matches: 10. CDR1 and CDR2 from the germline V gene are SGHTA and FQGNSA. The CDR3 loop spans 13 amino acids. The CDR3 coding sequence is TGTGCCAGCAGCCCCGGGACTACCTTTCTGCAGTACTTC. Translating gives CASSPGTTFLQYF.

The chain has TRBV30 and TRBJ1-6, with TRBD1 matching over 7 bases. Per the germline V gene, CDR1 is GTSNPN and CDR2 is SVGIG (reference sequence). J lost 6 bases, V lost 4 bases, and 9 bases had no gene match. The length of the CDR3 is 15 residues. Written as DNA, the CDR3 is TGTGCCTGGACTTATGGACAGGCGACTAATTCACCCCTCCACTTT. Amino acid sequence: CAWTYGQATNSPLHF.

The chain carries TRBV5-1 and TRBJ1-4; D unclear. This CDR3 is 13 amino acids long. The germline V gene encodes CDR1 SGHRS and CDR2 YFSETQ. V lost 0 bases and J lost 7, with 7 bases in between. The chain's CDR3 is CASSLGQTEKLFF. The CDR3, as DNA: TGCGCCAGCAGCTTGGGACAAACTGAAAAACTGTTTTTT.

The chain couples TRBV6-1 to TRBJ1-5, with D hard to call. Trimming left V 3 bases short and J 2 bases short, with 11 bases between. The CDR3 loop spans 15 amino acids. Germline CDR1 is MNHNS and CDR2 is SASEGT. The chain's CDR3 is CASSDWHGGNQPQHF. For the CDR3, the DNA is TGTGCCAGCAGTGATTGGCATGGAGGCAATCAGCCCCAGCATTTT.

The chain is built from TRBV10-2 and TRBJ2-5, with 12 bases matching TRBD2. Per the germline V gene, CDR1 is WSHSY and CDR2 is SAAADI. The V segment lost 4 bases and the J segment 4 bases; nucleotides outside the gene matches: 4. The CDR3 totals 15 residues. CDR3 coding DNA: TGCGCCAGCAGTGTAGCTAGCGGGAGGGCAGAGACCCAGTACTTC. This encodes CASSVASGRAETQYF.

The chain recombines TRBV27 with TRBJ2-3; no reliable D call. The germline V gene has CDR1 MNHEY and CDR2 SMNVEV (reference sequence). The ends were cut back, 0 bases at V and 4 bases at J, with 5 bases in the middle. This CDR3 is built from 13 residues. In DNA form, the CDR3 reads TGTGCCAGCAGTTTATCGAGGCCAGATACGCAGTATTTT. It codes for CASSLSRPDTQYF.

This chain uses TRBV7-2 with TRBJ1-3; 7 bases map to TRBD1. Trimming took 6 bases from V and 7 from J; bases not matched to a gene: 15. Germline V gene data show CDR1 as SGHTA and CDR2 as FQGNSA. This CDR3 comprises 16 residues. The chain's CDR3 is CASSTNSAGGRNTIYF. CDR3 nucleotide sequence: TGTGCCAGCAGTACGAACTCCGCAGGGGGACGGAACACCATATATTTT. Combining the CDR3 with reference TRBV7-2 and TRBJ1-3 gives the whole variable domain GAGVSQSPSNKVTEKGKDVELRCDPISGHTALYWYRQSLGQGLEFLIYFQGNSAPDKSGLPSDRFSAERTGGSVSTLTIQRTQQEDSAVYLCASSTNSAGGRNTIYFGEGSWLTVV.

The chain carries TRBV5-1 and TRBJ1-1; TRBD1 is a possible D gene (5 bases). V gave up 5 bases and J gave up 1 base, with 12 bases separating them. This CDR3 is 14 amino acids long. CDR1 SGHRS and CDR2 YFSETQ come from the germline V gene. The CDR3, as DNA: TGCGCCAGCAGACCGGGGGGGTGGAACACTGAAGCTTTCTTT. As protein: CASRPGGWNTEAFF.

The chain links TRBV6-6 to TRBJ1-3, with D tentatively TRBD1 (6 bases). In germline, CDR1 is MNHNY, CDR2 SVGAGI (reference sequence). Trimming took off 10 bases at V and 0 bases at J, with 16 bases between the two ends. The CDR3 is 15 amino acids. CDR3 sequence reads: CATSQTGFSGNTIYF. The CDR3 region has the DNA TGTGCCACTTCCCAGACAGGTTTCTCTGGAAACACCATATATTTT.

The V gene is TRBV29-1, the J gene TRBJ1-1, with unresolved D. The CDR3 length is 13 residues. With 7 bases removed from V and 0 bases from J, the gap between germline ends came to 12 bases. Germline lookup yields CDR1 SQVTM and CDR2 ANQGSEA. The CDR3 is CSGLYSLNTEAFF. Here the CDR3 DNA reads TGCAGCGGTTTGTACAGCCTGAACACTGAAGCTTTCTTT. The full variable domain, in which reference TRBV29-1 and TRBJ1-1 provide the parts outside the CDR3, is SAVISQKPSRDICQRGTSLTIQCQVDSQVTMMFWYRQQPGQSLTLIATANQGSEATYESGFVIDKFPISRPNLTFSTLTVSNMSPEDSSIYLCSGLYSLNTEAFFGQGTRLTVV.

V usage is TRBV30 and J usage is TRBJ2-5; 8 nucleotides agree with TRBD2. The length of the CDR3 is 13 residues. The J segment lost 1 base and the V segment lost 4 bases, leaving 2 bases of the junction unmatched. Germline values: CDR1 GTSNPN, CDR2 SVGIG (reference sequence). CDR3 amino acids: CAWIGLAQETQYF. The CDR3 DNA follows: TGTGCCTGGATCGGACTAGCCCAAGAGACCCAGTACTTC.

The J gene is TRBJ2-3, the V gene TRBV19; 10 bases line up with TRBD1. This CDR3 is 16 amino acids long. The germline V gene encodes CDR1 LNHDA and CDR2 SQIVND (reference sequence). Trimming took 3 bases from V and 5 from J; bases not matched to a gene: 8. This chain's CDR3 is CASSMRGTGDRDTQYF. CDR3 bases: TGTGCCAGTAGTATGAGAGGGACAGGGGATAGAGATACGCAGTATTTT.

This chain uses TRBV19 with TRBJ2-5; 8 bases map to TRBD2. The germline V gene encodes CDR1 LNHDA and CDR2 SQIVND (reference sequence). This CDR3 has 17 residues. V was clipped by 2 bases and J by 4 bases; unmatched bases: 12. CDR3 in DNA: TGTGCCAGTAGTATATGGGGAAGCGGGAGAGGAGGAGAGACCCAGTACTTC. This translates into CASSIWGSGRGGETQYF.

This chain uses TRBV27 with TRBJ1-2; a possible D gene is TRBD1 (6 bases). In germline, CDR1 is MNHEY, CDR2 SMNVEV (reference sequence). CDR3 length: 14 amino acids. The V and J ends lost 3 bases and 3 bases respectively, with 11 bases between them. CDR3 in amino acids: CASSFKGVDYGYTF. CDR3 nucleotide sequence: TGTGCCAGCAGTTTTAAGGGGGTGGACTATGGCTACACCTTC.

The rearrangement joins TRBV4-2 to TRBJ2-1; D may be TRBD2 (6 bases). This CDR3 spans 16 amino acids. Germline V lookup: CDR1 LGHNA, CDR2 YNFKEQ. The germline V and J ends were trimmed by 0 bases and 7 bases, with 16 bases remaining between them. The DNA of the CDR3 is TGTGCCAGCAGCCAAGAAGCGGGCGGGATTGGAAATGAGCAGTTCTTC. It is translated as CASSQEAGGIGNEQFF.

This sequence joins TRBV4-1 and TRBJ2-3; tentative D call: TRBD2 (5 bases). V was clipped by 1 base and J by 6 bases, with 8 bases between them. In germline, CDR1 is MGHRA, CDR2 YSYEKL. The CDR3 totals 13 residues. The CDR3 DNA follows: TGCGCCAGCAGCCAAGGACTACTGGATACGCAGTATTTT. Amino acids: CASSQGLLDTQYF.

The J gene is TRBJ1-5, the V gene TRBV2, with D unclear. Germline assignment: CDR1 SNHLY and CDR2 FYNNEI. The length of the CDR3 is 13 residues. V gave up 3 bases and J gave up 7 bases, with 10 bases separating them. The CDR3 loop is CASSDWEIQPQHF. CDR3 coding DNA: TGTGCCAGCAGTGATTGGGAGATACAGCCCCAGCATTTT.

The J gene is TRBJ1-1, the V gene TRBV2; D not certain. The V and J ends lost 2 bases and 4 bases respectively, with 5 bases between them. Germline values: CDR1 SNHLY, CDR2 FYNNEI. The CDR3 totals 12 residues. Written as DNA, the CDR3 is TGTGCCAGCAGTGAAAGCCCCACTGAAGCTTTCTTT. It yields the protein CASSESPTEAFF. Based on the CDR3 plus reference TRBV2 and TRBJ1-1, the full variable domain is EPEVTQTPSHQVTQMGQEVILRCVPISNHLYFYWYRQILGQKVEFLVSFYNNEISEKSEIFDDQFSVERPDGSNFTLKIRSTKLEDSAMYFCASSESPTEAFFGQGTRLTVV.

The V and J genes are TRBV19 and TRBJ2-7; D is perhaps TRBD1 (6 bases). Trimming took 0 bases from V and 3 from J, leaving 6 bases between them. The CDR3 contains 13 residues. CDR1 and CDR2 (germline): LNHDA, SQIVND (reference sequence). In DNA form, the CDR3 reads TGTGCCAGTAGTATAGAACAGGGCTACGAGCAGTACTTC. Translating gives CASSIEQGYEQYF.

The rearrangement uses TRBV18 and TRBJ2-5; TRBD1 aligns across 9 bases. Germline V gene lookup returns CDR1 KGHSH and CDR2 LQKENI. The CDR3 has 13 residues. J lost 4 bases, V lost 5 bases, and 2 bases had no gene match. Here the CDR3 DNA reads TGTGCCAGCTCAAAGGGACAGGGAGAGACCCAGTACTTC. Translated, it gives CASSKGQGETQYF.

The chain employs TRBV6-1 and TRBJ2-7, with D perhaps TRBD2 (5 bases). Looked up from germline, CDR1 is MNHNS and CDR2 is SASEGT. CDR3 length: 14 residues. V lost 5 bases, J lost 6 bases, and 17 bases lay in between. The CDR3 nucleotides read TGTGCCAGCAGTCCGGACTCGACCCGGGCCGAGCAGTACTTC. Protein: CASSPDSTRAEQYF.